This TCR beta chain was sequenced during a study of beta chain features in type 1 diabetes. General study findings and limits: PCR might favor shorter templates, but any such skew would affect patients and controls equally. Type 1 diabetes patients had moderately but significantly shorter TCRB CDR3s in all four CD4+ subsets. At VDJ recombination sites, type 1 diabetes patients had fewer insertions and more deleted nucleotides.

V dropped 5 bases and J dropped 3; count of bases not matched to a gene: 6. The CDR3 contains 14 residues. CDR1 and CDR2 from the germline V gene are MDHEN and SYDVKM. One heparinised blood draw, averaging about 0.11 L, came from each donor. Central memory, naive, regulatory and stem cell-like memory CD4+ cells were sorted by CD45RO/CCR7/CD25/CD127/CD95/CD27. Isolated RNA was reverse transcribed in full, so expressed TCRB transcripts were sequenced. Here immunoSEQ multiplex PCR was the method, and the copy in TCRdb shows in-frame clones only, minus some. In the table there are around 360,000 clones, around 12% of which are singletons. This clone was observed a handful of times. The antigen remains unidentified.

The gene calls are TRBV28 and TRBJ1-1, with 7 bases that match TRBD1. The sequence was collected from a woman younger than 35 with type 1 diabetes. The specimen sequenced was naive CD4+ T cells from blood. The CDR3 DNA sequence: TGTGCCAGCAGTCCAGGGGGGACTTACACTGAAGCTTTCTTT. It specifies CASSPGGTYTEAFF. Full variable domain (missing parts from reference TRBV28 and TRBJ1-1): DVKVTQSSRYLVKRTGEKVFLECVQDMDHENMFWYRQDPGLGLRLIYFSYDVKMKEKGDIPEGYSVSREKKERFSLILESASTNQTSMYLCASSPGGTYTEAFFGQGTRLTVV.